Listed here are 11 T cell receptor beta chains from one sample, sequenced in a study of cytomegalovirus exposure and HLA in healthy donors. Both 60 Vbeta primers and 13 Jbeta primers went into the PCR. Sequenced by immunoSEQ multiplex PCR; TCRdb stores in-frame clones only, minus some. The sample yields about 90,000 clones, 70% to 85% seen once. The sample comprised PBMCs. These receptors were taken from a young man in good health and CMV-seronegative.

The chain uses TRBV29-1 and TRBJ2-3, with a tentative D call TRBD2 (5 bases). The CDR3 is 9 residues long. Germline loops: CDR1 SQVTM, CDR2 ANQGSEA. The germline V and J ends were trimmed by 7 bases and 6 bases, with 5 bases remaining between them. In DNA, the CDR3 is TGCAGCGGAGGGGATACGCAGTATTTT. Its protein product is CSGGDTQYF.

This rearrangement joins TRBV6-5 to TRBJ1-2; D perhaps matches TRBD1 (6 bases). The germline gives CDR1 MNHEY, CDR2 SVGAGI. The CDR3 extends over 15 amino acids. V lost 1 base and J lost 4, with 13 bases in between. The CDR3 nucleotides are TGTGCCAGCAGTTACTATGGGACACGGCCCTATGGCTACACCTTC. Protein product: CASSYYGTRPYGYTF.

The chain combines TRBV20-1 with TRBJ1-1; D gene unclear. This CDR3 spans 11 amino acids. Germline V gene sequence: CDR1 DFQATT, CDR2 SNEGSKA (reference sequence). The ends were cut back, 7 bases at V and 6 bases at J, with 12 bases in the middle. CDR3 protein: CSVHEGPEAFF. CDR3 bases: TGCAGTGTCCATGAGGGCCCTGAAGCTTTCTTT.

This sequence joins TRBV7-8 and TRBJ1-1; D is unresolved. V was cut by 3 bases and J by 1 base, with 6 bases left in between. The germline CDR1 and CDR2 sequences are SGHVS and FQNEAQ. This CDR3 spans 13 amino acids. In DNA form, the CDR3 reads TGTGCCAGCAGCTTCGGGGAGAACACTGAAGCTTTCTTT. Protein: CASSFGENTEAFF. Looking up the rest from reference TRBV7-8 and TRBJ1-1 gives the full variable domain: GAGVSQSPRYKVAKRGQDVALRCDPISGHVSLFWYQQALGQGPEFLTYFQNEAQLDKSGLPSDRFFAERPEGSVSTLKIQRTQQEDSAVYLCASSFGENTEAFFGQGTRLTVV.

This chain uses TRBV6-5 with TRBJ2-7, with D perhaps TRBD2 (6 bases). V lost 2 bases to trimming and J lost 9 bases, with 14 bases between them. The CDR3 has 13 residues. CDR1 and CDR2 from the germline V gene are MNHEY and SVGAGI. The CDR3 region is CASSYGVAARQYF. In DNA form, the CDR3 reads TGTGCCAGCAGTTACGGAGTAGCGGCAAGGCAGTACTTC.

This clone was counted between two and nine times. The chain combines TRBV10-3 with TRBJ2-5, with 9 positions matching TRBD2. The CDR3 runs 13 residues. Germline V gene data show CDR1 as ENHRY and CDR2 as SYGVKD. The V gene end was trimmed by 9 bases and the J gene end by 5 bases; junction bases not matched to a gene: 7. The DNA of the CDR3 is TGTGCCATGGCTAGCGGGGCGGGGGAGACCCAGTACTTC. It specifies CAMASGAGETQYF.

The chain couples TRBV6-1 to TRBJ1-2; 7 nucleotides agree with TRBD1. This CDR3 contains 14 residues. From germline, CDR1 is MNHNS and CDR2 SASEGT. Losses at the gene ends were 6 bases for V and 3 bases for J; bases not matched to a gene: 7. The CDR3 nucleotides read TGTGCCAGCAGGCTACAACAGGGGCACTATGGCTACACCTTC. This sequence encodes CASRLQQGHYGYTF.

This clone was observed a handful of times. The V and J genes are TRBV5-5 and TRBJ1-5; D is ambiguous. Trimming cost V 1 base and J 11 bases, with 13 bases left between them. The length of the CDR3 is 13 residues. CDR1 is SGHKS, CDR2 YYEKEE, per germline (reference sequence). CDR3 sequence: CASSLTDRVTQHF. CDR3 in DNA: TGTGCCAGCAGCTTGACAGACCGTGTGACCCAGCATTTT.

The gene calls are TRBV6-1 and TRBJ1-6; a possible D gene is TRBD1 (6 bases). The CDR3 length is 16 residues. V was cut by 2 bases and J by 8 bases, with 16 bases left in between. Germline values: CDR1 MNHNS, CDR2 SASEGT. In DNA form, the CDR3 reads TGTGCCAGCAGTGAATTGGGGGCCTCTAACTATTCACCCCTCCACTTT. Amino acid sequence: CASSELGASNYSPLHF.

The chain carries TRBV13 and TRBJ1-1, with D maybe TRBD1 (5 bases). The ends were cut back, 5 bases at V and 4 bases at J, with 14 bases in the middle. CDR3 size: 14 residues. Germline V gives CDR1 PRHDT, CDR2 FYEKMQ (reference sequence). The CDR3 DNA sequence: TGTGCCAGCAGCCTAGCAGGGTGGAGCACTGAAGCTTTCTTT. It codes for CASSLAGWSTEAFF. Combining the CDR3 with reference TRBV13 and TRBJ1-1 gives the whole variable domain AAGVIQSPRHLIKEKRETATLKCYPIPRHDTVYWYQQGPGQDPQFLISFYEKMQSDKGSIPDRFSAQQFSDYHSELNMSSLELGDSALYFCASSLAGWSTEAFFGQGTRLTVV.

The chain joins TRBV5-4 to TRBJ2-7; 7 bases line up with TRBD1. The trim removed 0 bases at V and 0 bases at J, leaving 12 bases unmatched. The CDR3 contains 18 residues. Per germline, CDR1 SGHNT and CDR2 YYREEE (reference sequence). The CDR3 region is CASSLGARLGGASYEQYF. CDR3 nucleotide sequence: TGTGCCAGCAGCTTGGGGGCCCGTCTAGGGGGCGCCTCCTACGAGCAGTACTTC.